One TCR beta chain is described in this entry. This entry belongs to a study of CD8 T cells in Susac syndrome. Germline CDR1 MNHEY, CDR2 SVGEGT. Losses at the gene ends were 0 bases for V and 2 bases for J; bases not matched to a gene: 13. The CDR3 runs 19 residues. RNA totalling about 0.5 to 1 ug underwent reverse transcription with random hexamers. MiXCR, run by TCRdb on the immunoSEQ multiplex PCR reads, gives a single entry per CDR3 protein. The sample includes about 120,000 distinct CDR3 sequences, around 94% of them seen just once. The origin of this receptor is a human donor with Susac syndrome. The source material was CD8+ T cells from PBMCs. V and J are TRBV6-2 or TRBV6-3 and TRBJ2-3; 8 positions agree with TRBD2. Here the CDR3 DNA reads TGTGCCAGCAGTTACTCCGAAGAAGGAGCGGGAGTCTACACAGATACGCAGTATTTT. This gives the protein CASSYSEEGAGVYTDTQYF.